This T cell receptor (beta chain) is drawn from a study of early T cells in non-severe SARS-CoV-2 infection. The length of the CDR3 is 16 residues. The germline CDR1 and CDR2 sequences are SGDLS and YYNGEE. Trimming cost V 1 base and J 0 bases, with 12 bases left between them. Findings of the study overall: Matches to VDJdb favored anti-spike CD8 responses and missed private and CD4 specificities.

In TCRdb, the 5' RACE reads were re-called with MiXCR into one record per CDR3 protein. This sample has approximately 70,000 distinct CDR3 sequences, with 12% to 15% found just once. Regarding this clonotype: The antigen is not known.

Material for sequencing was whole blood. The source is an adult who was a healthcare worker with PCR-confirmed SARS-CoV-2 infection or an uninfected control (not recorded which). The chain combines TRBV9 with TRBJ2-3; possible D gene TRBD2, 6 bases. CDR3 DNA: TGTGCCAGCAGCGTAAGGAGCGGGCCCAGCACAGATACGCAGTATTTT. Protein product: CASSVRSGPSTDTQYF.